The 11 T cell receptor beta chains below were found in one sample sequenced in a study of T cell clonality in common variable immunodeficiency. Data came from immunoSEQ multiplex PCR; TCRdb stores just in-frame clones and leaves some out. Singletons are absent from the sample, which has tens of thousands of clones. Material: peripheral blood mononuclear cells. These receptors came from a person between 18 and 75 years old in good health.

This clone is categorized as medium-sized (0.01 to 0.1%). The CDR3 end falls 3 residues outside the read, so it is completed with the germline J gene. V and J are TRBV6-1 and TRBJ2-7; a possible D gene is TRBD1 (7 bases). The V gene's germline CDR1 is MNHNS and CDR2 SASEGT. With 1 base removed from V and 2 bases from J, the gap between germline ends came to 15 bases. The CDR3 is 16 amino acids. The sequenced part of the CDR3 DNA is TGTGCCAGCAGTGAAGAATTAGGAGGGGGCACCTACGAG. It codes for CASSEELGGGTYE. In full, the CDR3 reads CASSEELGGGTYEQYF.

This clone was seen repeatedly, ten times or more. The read is 3 residues too short to cover the CDR3 end, so that end is filled in from the germline J gene. The rearrangement links TRBV28 to TRBJ2-1; 10 nucleotides agree with TRBD2. V lost 6 bases, J lost 8 bases, and 10 bases stayed unmatched. This CDR3 is built from 15 residues. CDR1 and CDR2 from the germline V gene are MDHEN and SYDVKM. Partial CDR3 DNA: TGTGCCAGCAGACCAGCGGGAGGGCCTACCCATGAG. It codes for CASRPAGGPTHE. In full, the CDR3 is CASRPAGGPTHEQFF.

This clone showed up just a few times. With the read ending 3 residues before the CDR3 end, the germline J gene is used to fill in that end. The chain uses TRBV20-1 and TRBJ2-3; TRBD2 agrees at 13 bases. Germline loops: CDR1 DFQATT, CDR2 SNEGSKA (reference sequence). V was clipped by 6 bases and J by 4 bases; unmatched bases: 1. The CDR3 loop spans 13 amino acids. Incomplete CDR3 DNA: TGCAGTGCCACTAGCGGGAGGGCAGATACG. It specifies CSATSGRADT. The CDR3 in full is CSATSGRADTQYF.

This clone has a count of ten or more. Read coverage stops 3 residues before the CDR3 terminus; the germline J gene supplies the remainder. The chain employs TRBV20-1 and TRBJ2-5; a possible D gene is TRBD2 (6 bases). With 4 bases removed from V and 4 bases from J, the gap between germline ends came to 13 bases. This CDR3 is built from 13 residues. CDR1 is DFQATT, CDR2 SNEGSKA, per germline (reference sequence). The chain's CDR3 is CSAIPGTPETQYF. The CDR3 DNA, read in part, is TGCAGTGCTATCCCCGGGACTCCAGAGACC.

This clone came up a few times. CDR3 DNA, as far as it was read: TGCGCCAGCAGCTTGGACAGCTTCTCCTACGAG. Translated, it gives CASSLDSFSYE. The CDR3, in full, reads CASSLDSFSYEQYF. This chain connects TRBV5-1 to TRBJ2-7; D is uncertain. The read ends 3 residues early relative to the CDR3; the germline J gene fills the gap. This CDR3 spans 14 amino acids. V lost 0 bases, J lost 0 bases, and 7 bases lay in between. The germline V gene has CDR1 SGHRS and CDR2 YFSETQ.

This clone was observed at least ten times. The read falls 3 residues short of the CDR3 end, and the missing part is taken from the germline J gene. This chain joins TRBV20-1 and TRBJ2-1; weak D call: TRBD2 (5 bases). Germline CDR1 reads DFQATT; CDR2 reads SNEGSKA (reference sequence). The V end was cut by 1 base, the J end by 1 base, with 11 bases between. The CDR3 is made up of 15 amino acids. CDR3 in amino acids: CSARVPGSSYNEQFF. CDR3 bases read: TGCAGTGCTAGAGTCCCGGGGTCGTCCTACAATGAG.

Ten or more counts support this clone. Read coverage stops 3 residues before the CDR3 terminus; the germline J gene supplies the remainder. The V call is TRBV20-1, the J call TRBJ1-1; 8 bases agree with TRBD1. V lost 6 bases, J lost 0 bases, and 6 bases stayed unmatched. This CDR3 spans 14 amino acids. Germline CDR1 reads DFQATT; CDR2 reads SNEGSKA (reference sequence). CDR3 sequence: CSANLGQVNTEAFF. CDR3 bases read: TGCAGTGCAAACCTGGGACAGGTGAACACTGAA.

This clone was recorded many times. The sequenced fragment ends 3 residues before the CDR3 boundary, so the rest is inferred from the germline J gene. The chain carries TRBV30 and TRBJ1-1; D remains unclear. Germline V gene sequence: CDR1 GTSNPN, CDR2 SVGIG (reference sequence). The V gene lost 2 bases and the J gene lost 3 bases, with 10 bases spanning the gap. This CDR3 is built from 13 residues. The covered CDR3 bases are TGTGCCTGGAGTTCGAAGCGGTACACTGAA. Amino acid sequence: CAWSSKRYTE. The full-length CDR3 reads as CAWSSKRYTEAFF.

This clone was seen at least ten times. The CDR3 end lies 3 residues beyond the end of the read and is filled in from the germline J gene. The chain recombines TRBV20-1 with TRBJ2-7; TRBD2 aligns across 13 bases. The V gene's germline CDR1 is DFQATT and CDR2 SNEGSKA (reference sequence). This CDR3 comprises 18 residues. V shed 3 bases, J shed 0 bases, and the junction held 11 bases outside the gene matches. The CDR3 bases that were read are TGCAGTGCTAGGGGGGGGACTAGCGGGAAATACCCCTCCTACGAG. Translated: CSARGGTSGKYPSYE. The whole CDR3 sequence reads CSARGGTSGKYPSYEQYF.

This clone was seen at least ten times. The CDR3 goes on 3 residues after the read ends, and that part is filled in from the germline J gene. This rearrangement joins TRBV30 to TRBJ1-1; D ambiguous. This CDR3 region has 12 residues. V gave up 0 bases and J gave up 2 bases, with 4 bases separating them. In germline, CDR1 is GTSNPN, CDR2 SVGIG (reference sequence). Incomplete CDR3 DNA: TGTGCCTGGAGTGTAGGTAACACTGAA. Amino acids: CAWSVGNTE. The whole CDR3 region reads CAWSVGNTEAFF.

This clone was seen at least ten times. The CDR3 end falls 3 residues outside the read, so it is completed with the germline J gene. V usage is TRBV12-3 or TRBV12-4 and J usage is TRBJ2-3, with D possibly matching TRBD2 (5 bases). The ends were cut back, 4 bases at V and 5 bases at J, with 19 bases in the middle. The CDR3 covers 16 residues. This CDR3 is CASSWRRSGIKDTQYF. The CDR3 bases that were read are TGTGCCAGCAGTTGGCGGAGGAGTGGAATTAAAGATACG.